These 16 T cell receptor beta chains came from one sample sequenced in a study of PD-L1 blockade in urothelial cancer. Assay: immunoSEQ multiplex PCR; the TCRdb copy retains only in-frame clones and omits some. The profile shows tens of thousands of clones, around four fifths of them singletons. Sequencing was performed on PBMCs, taken around atezolizumab (anti-PD-L1) treatment. These receptor sequences come from a man aged 70 or older with urothelial cancer.

This clone was recorded a few times. The rearrangement links TRBV5-4 to TRBJ2-7; 10 bases line up with TRBD2. CDR1 and CDR2 (germline): SGHNT, YYREEE (reference sequence). CDR3 length equals 13 residues. V trimming: 1 base; J trimming: 7 bases; junction bases outside the gene matches: 2. The CDR3 here is CASSLWTSGEQYF. CDR3 DNA sequence: TGTGCCAGCAGCTTGTGGACTAGCGGAGAGCAGTACTTC. Full variable domain (rest looked up from reference TRBV5-4 and TRBJ2-7): ETGVTQSPTHLIKTRGQQVTLRCSSQSGHNTVSWYQQALGQGPQFIFQYYREEENGRGNFPPRFSGLQFPNYSSELNVNALELDDSALYLCASSLWTSGEQYFGPGTRLTVT.

This chain connects TRBV5-1 to TRBJ2-7; 13 nucleotides agree with TRBD2. CDR1 is SGHRS and CDR2 is YFSETQ in the germline V gene. J was trimmed by 5 bases and V by 3 bases; bases with no gene match: 5. The CDR3 is made up of 15 amino acids. This chain's CDR3 is CASSSGLAGQHEQYF. CDR3 DNA sequence: TGCGCCAGCAGCTCGGGACTAGCGGGACAACACGAGCAGTACTTC.

The rearrangement links TRBV5-4 to TRBJ2-2, with 14 bases fitting TRBD2. Per germline, CDR1 SGHNT and CDR2 YYREEE (reference sequence). Germline trimming cut 4 bases from V and 4 bases from J; bases unmatched to any gene: 3. The CDR3 is 16 amino acids. The CDR3 protein is CASSPGLAGVTGELFF. CDR3 DNA sequence: TGTGCCAGCAGCCCGGGACTAGCGGGAGTCACCGGGGAGCTGTTTTTT.

The V and J genes are TRBV6-1 and TRBJ1-2; 9 bases line up with TRBD1. V was clipped by 3 bases and J by 8 bases; unmatched bases: 4. Germline V gene sequence: CDR1 MNHNS, CDR2 SASEGT. The CDR3 consists of 13 residues. CDR3 in DNA: TGTGCCAGCAGTGACCGGGACAGGGTCGGCTACACCTTC. Its translation: CASSDRDRVGYTF.

This chain links TRBV6-1 with TRBJ2-7; D perhaps matches TRBD1 (5 bases). The CDR3 runs to 14 residues. The germline gives CDR1 MNHNS, CDR2 SASEGT. Trimming took 2 bases from V and 1 from J, leaving 9 bases between them. DNA for the CDR3: TGTGCCAGCAGTGAACAAACAGGTTCCTACGAGCAGTACTTC. It specifies CASSEQTGSYEQYF.

The genes are TRBV28 and TRBJ2-7; perhaps TRBD2 as D (5 bases). V shed 4 bases and J shed 0 bases, with 13 bases lying between them. The germline gives CDR1 MDHEN, CDR2 SYDVKM. This CDR3 contains 15 residues. The CDR3 sequence: CASSSGITSSYEQYF. The CDR3 DNA reads as TGTGCCAGCAGTTCCGGTATTACTAGCTCCTACGAGCAGTACTTC.

The CDR3 is CASSLRPKREKLFF. DNA for the CDR3: TGTGCCAGCAGCCTTCGTCCGAAGCGGGAAAAACTGTTTTTT. This chain joins TRBV5-6 and TRBJ1-4; D is ambiguous. V was trimmed by 4 bases and J by 8 bases, leaving 15 bases between them. The germline V gene has CDR1 SGHDT and CDR2 YYEEEE. The CDR3 has 14 amino acids.

Within the sample, this clone is medium-sized. The chain employs TRBV15 and TRBJ1-4, with D possibly TRBD1 on 6 matching bases. Trimming took 6 bases from V and 7 from J, leaving 18 bases between them. The CDR3 extends over 15 amino acids. Germline CDR1 is LNHNV and CDR2 is YYDKDF (reference sequence). The CDR3 DNA sequence: TGTGCCACCAGTCGATCAGGGGAAGGGAGTGAAAAACTGTTTTTT. Its translation: CATSRSGEGSEKLFF. Full variable domain (missing parts from reference TRBV15 and TRBJ1-4): DAMVIQNPRYQVTQFGKPVTLSCSQTLNHNVMYWYQQKSSQAPKLLFHYYDKDFNNEADTPDNFQSRRPNTSFCFLDIRSPGLGDTAMYLCATSRSGEGSEKLFFGSGTQLSVL.

The rearrangement uses TRBV28 and TRBJ2-4; possibly TRBD1 for D (6 bases). V gave up 2 bases and J gave up 1 base, with 9 bases separating them. The CDR3 runs 15 residues. In germline, CDR1 is MDHEN, CDR2 SYDVKM. The CDR3, as DNA: TGTGCCAGCAGTTTAGGGGGCCCGGCCAAAAACATTCAGTACTTC. Encoded protein: CASSLGGPAKNIQYF.

The sample holds a few counts of this clone. The chain uses TRBV7-3 and TRBJ2-1, with 12 bases aligning to TRBD2. The CDR3 contains 16 residues. The germline gives CDR1 SGHTA, CDR2 FQGTGA. J lost 5 bases, V lost 5 bases, and 7 bases had no gene match. CDR3 DNA sequence: TGTGCCAGCAGCGCCCGACTAGCGGGAGTGGACAATGAGCAGTTCTTC. It encodes CASSARLAGVDNEQFF. Combining the CDR3 with reference TRBV7-3 and TRBJ2-1 gives the whole variable domain GAGVSQTPSNKVTEKGKYVELRCDPISGHTALYWYRQSLGQGPEFLIYFQGTGAADDSGLPNDRFFAVRPEGSVSTLKIQRTERGDSAVYLCASSARLAGVDNEQFFGPGTRLTVL.

The chain uses TRBV9 and TRBJ2-5; 12 nucleotides align to TRBD2. There are 17 residues in the CDR3. The ends lost 1 base at V and 2 bases at J; junction bases unmatched: 6. CDR1 is SGDLS and CDR2 is YYNGEE in the germline V gene. CDR3 amino acids: CASSVSASGRAQETQYF. CDR3 DNA sequence: TGTGCCAGCAGCGTATCCGCTAGCGGGAGGGCTCAAGAGACCCAGTACTTC.

The V and J genes are TRBV5-4 and TRBJ1-2; 8 nucleotides agree with TRBD1. The CDR3 covers 13 residues. Germline values: CDR1 SGHNT, CDR2 YYREEE (reference sequence). The trim removed 2 bases at V and 8 bases at J, leaving 5 bases unmatched. In DNA, the CDR3 is TGTGCCAGCAGCTTCCGGGACAGGTCCGGCTACACCTTC. This sequence encodes CASSFRDRSGYTF.

The chain recombines TRBV7-6 with TRBJ2-7; 12 bases line up with TRBD2. CDR1 and CDR2 from the germline V gene are SGHVS and FNYEAQ. V lost 4 bases, J lost 6 bases, and 4 bases stayed unmatched. CDR3 size: 14 residues. CDR3 residues: CASSSLTSGSEQYF. The CDR3 DNA sequence: TGTGCCAGCAGCTCCCTGACTAGCGGGAGCGAGCAGTACTTC.

This clone was seen more than once but under ten times. The chain is built from TRBV7-9 and TRBJ1-1; TRBD1 might be the D (6 bases). The CDR3 sequence is 14 residues long. Germline values: CDR1 SEHNR, CDR2 FQNEAQ (reference sequence). V lost 4 bases to trimming and J lost 3 bases, with 12 bases between them. CDR3 sequence (DNA): TGTGCCAGCAGCTATACTACAGGGTACACTGAAGCTTTCTTT. The encoded protein is CASSYTTGYTEAFF.

The V gene is TRBV4-1, the J gene TRBJ1-4, with D unclear. V lost 0 bases to trimming and J lost 4 bases, with 9 bases between them. The CDR3 has 15 amino acids. Germline V CDR1 and CDR2: MGHRA, YSYEKL. This CDR3 reads CASSQERQHNEKLFF. The CDR3 DNA sequence: TGCGCCAGCAGCCAAGAACGCCAACATAATGAAAAACTGTTTTTT.

The chain has TRBV21-1 and TRBJ2-1; the D call in the table, TRBD2, was not verified against the DNA. TRBV21-1 is a pseudogene. The CDR3 spans 16 residues. CDR3 in DNA: TGTGCCAGCAGCAAAATCACTAGCGGTCTTAACAATGAGCAGTTCTTC. Its translation: CASSKITSGLNNEQFF.